Listed below are T cell receptor beta chains from one sample, sequenced in a study of T cells in localized non-small cell lung cancer. Generated by immunoSEQ multiplex PCR, the TCRdb table keeps only in-frame clones and is missing some. The data contain about 2,000 clones, about a third of them singletons. This specimen was lung tumor tissue, taken before any cancer treatment. These receptors all stem from a male donor at least 60 years old with stage II lung adenocarcinoma. Both conserved end residues are trimmed from each CDR3. Each record gives: V gene, CDR3 protein.

V gene: TRBV29-1; CDR3 protein: SVAWTGVFYEQY
V gene: TRBV19; CDR3 protein: ASSLGTYFSYEQY
V gene: TRBV19; CDR3 protein: ASTRRPGELF
V gene: TRBV15; CDR3 protein: ATTRTSGTREQF
V gene: TRBV10-3; CDR3 protein: AISSDPTDTQY
V gene: TRBV19; CDR3 protein: ASSIDLAYRSGNTIY
V gene: TRBV14; CDR3 protein: ASSLDRNYGYT
V gene: TRBV18; CDR3 protein: ASSPNTAGRAGNTIY
V gene: TRBV18; CDR3 protein: ASSDNRDGYT
V gene: TRBV19; CDR3 protein: ASSPFGDRDLTYEQY
V gene: TRBV11-3; CDR3 protein: ASSLSRTGRNSNQPQH
V gene: TRBV5-1; CDR3 protein: ASSVYPGRATTYEQY
V gene: TRBV25-1; CDR3 protein: ASGFGQGNANTIY
V gene: TRBV19; CDR3 protein: ASSIDLGTALSYGYT
V gene: TRBV14; CDR3 protein: ASSVGTSSITQY
V gene: TRBV29-1; CDR3 protein: SVEDIPGWNQY
V gene: TRBV1; CDR3 protein: ASSQEGQGYNEQF
V gene: TRBV19; CDR3 protein: ASNKEANYGYT
V gene: TRBV15; CDR3 protein: TTSRGTGDTGELF
V gene: TRBV19; CDR3 protein: ASSTWTSGNSYEQY
V gene: TRBV19; CDR3 protein: ASTPFGQGTNYGYT
V gene: TRBV25-1; CDR3 protein: ASSDQGYTGELF
V gene: TRBV19; CDR3 protein: ASSTQGAQETQY